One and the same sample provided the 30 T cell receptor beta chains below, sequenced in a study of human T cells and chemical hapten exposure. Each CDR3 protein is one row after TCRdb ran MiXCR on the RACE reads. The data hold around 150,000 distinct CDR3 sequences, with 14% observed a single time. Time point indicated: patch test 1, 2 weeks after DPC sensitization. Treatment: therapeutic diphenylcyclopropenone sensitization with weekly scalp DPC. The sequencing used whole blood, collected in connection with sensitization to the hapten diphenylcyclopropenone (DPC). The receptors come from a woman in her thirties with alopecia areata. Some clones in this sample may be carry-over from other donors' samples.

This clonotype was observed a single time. The CDR3 sequence: CASGQGETQYF. The CDR3 nucleotides are TGTGCCAGCGGACAGGGTGAGACCCAGTACTTC. The rearrangement links TRBV7-3 to TRBJ2-5; 8 bases align to TRBD1. This CDR3 region has 11 residues. The V gene's germline CDR1 is SGHTA and CDR2 FQGTGA. Trimming removed 8 bases from V and 5 bases from J; junction bases left unmatched: 1.

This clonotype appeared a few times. The CDR3 DNA is TGCAGTGCCCAAAAACGGGAAACTGAAGCTTTCTTT. This sequence encodes CSAQKRETEAFF. The V and J genes are TRBV20-1 and TRBJ1-1; D remains unclear. Germline V gives CDR1 DFQATT, CDR2 SNEGSKA (reference sequence). The CDR3 is made up of 12 amino acids. V dropped 6 bases and J dropped 5 bases, with 13 bases sitting between them.

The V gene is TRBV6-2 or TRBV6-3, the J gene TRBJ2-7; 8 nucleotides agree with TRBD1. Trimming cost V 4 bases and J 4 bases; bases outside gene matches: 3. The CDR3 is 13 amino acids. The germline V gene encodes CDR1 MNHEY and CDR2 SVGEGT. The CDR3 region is CASSSRQGYEQYF. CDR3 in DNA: TGTGCCAGCAGTTCCCGACAGGGGTACGAGCAGTACTTC.

The CDR3 DNA sequence: TGTGCCAGCAGCTTCCGACAGGGCGATACGCAGTATTTT. Its protein product is CASSFRQGDTQYF. The V call is TRBV7-2, the J call TRBJ2-3, with 7 bases aligning to TRBD1. V lost 3 bases, J lost 6 bases, and 3 bases stayed unmatched. The CDR3 contains 13 residues. In germline, CDR1 is SGHTA, CDR2 FQGNSA.

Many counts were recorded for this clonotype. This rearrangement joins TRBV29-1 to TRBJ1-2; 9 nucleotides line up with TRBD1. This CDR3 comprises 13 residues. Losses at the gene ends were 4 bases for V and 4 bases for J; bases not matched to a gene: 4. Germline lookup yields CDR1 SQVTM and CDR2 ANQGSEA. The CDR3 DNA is TGCAGCGTTGTATCGACAGGGGGCTATGGCTACACCTTC. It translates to CSVVSTGGYGYTF.

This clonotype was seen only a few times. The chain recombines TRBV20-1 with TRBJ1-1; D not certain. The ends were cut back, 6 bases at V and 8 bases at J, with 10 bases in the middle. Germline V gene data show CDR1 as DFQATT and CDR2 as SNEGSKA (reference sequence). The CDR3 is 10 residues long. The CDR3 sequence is CSAPGLEAFF. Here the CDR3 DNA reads TGCAGTGCCCCGGGTCTCGAAGCTTTCTTT.

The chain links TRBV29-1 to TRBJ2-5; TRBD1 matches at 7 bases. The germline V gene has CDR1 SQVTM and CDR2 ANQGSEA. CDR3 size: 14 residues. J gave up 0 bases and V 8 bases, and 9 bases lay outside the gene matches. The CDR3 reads CSIPRDSYQETQYF. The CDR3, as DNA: TGCAGCATACCCCGGGACAGTTACCAAGAGACCCAGTACTTC.

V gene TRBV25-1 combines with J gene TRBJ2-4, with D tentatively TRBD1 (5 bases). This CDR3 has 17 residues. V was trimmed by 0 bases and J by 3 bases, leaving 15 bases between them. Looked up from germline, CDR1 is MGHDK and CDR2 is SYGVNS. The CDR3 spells CASSEYTPQDGKNIQYF. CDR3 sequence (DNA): TGTGCCAGCAGTGAATATACCCCACAGGATGGCAAAAACATTCAGTACTTC.

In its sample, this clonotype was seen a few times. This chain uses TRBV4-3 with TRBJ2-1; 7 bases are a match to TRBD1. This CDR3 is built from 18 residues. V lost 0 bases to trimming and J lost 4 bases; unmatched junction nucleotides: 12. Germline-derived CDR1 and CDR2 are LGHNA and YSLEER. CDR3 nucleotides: TGCGCCAGCAGCCAAGATTTTGTGGAGACAGGGAGATACAATGAGCAGTTCTTC. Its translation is CASSQDFVETGRYNEQFF.

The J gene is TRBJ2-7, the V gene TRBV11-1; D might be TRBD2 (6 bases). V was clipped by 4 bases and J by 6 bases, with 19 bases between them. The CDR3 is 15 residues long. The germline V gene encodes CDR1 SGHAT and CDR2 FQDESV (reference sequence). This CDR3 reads CASSYSRGGFSEQYF. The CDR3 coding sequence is TGTGCCAGCAGCTATAGTAGAGGAGGGTTCAGCGAGCAGTACTTC.

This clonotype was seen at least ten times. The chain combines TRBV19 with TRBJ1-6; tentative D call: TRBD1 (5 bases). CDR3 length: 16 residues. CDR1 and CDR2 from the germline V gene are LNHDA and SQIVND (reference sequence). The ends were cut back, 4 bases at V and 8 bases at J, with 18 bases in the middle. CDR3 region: CASSRRDPGLDSPLHF. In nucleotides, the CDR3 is TGTGCCAGTAGTAGGAGGGACCCGGGGCTGGATTCACCCCTCCACTTT.

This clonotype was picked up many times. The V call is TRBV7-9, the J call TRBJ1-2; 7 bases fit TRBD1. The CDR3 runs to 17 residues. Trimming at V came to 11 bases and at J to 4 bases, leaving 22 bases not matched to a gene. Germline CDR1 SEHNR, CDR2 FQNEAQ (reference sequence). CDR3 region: CAGTSGTAEPSSYGYTF. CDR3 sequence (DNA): TGTGCCGGTACTTCCGGGACAGCGGAGCCCTCCTCCTATGGCTACACCTTC.

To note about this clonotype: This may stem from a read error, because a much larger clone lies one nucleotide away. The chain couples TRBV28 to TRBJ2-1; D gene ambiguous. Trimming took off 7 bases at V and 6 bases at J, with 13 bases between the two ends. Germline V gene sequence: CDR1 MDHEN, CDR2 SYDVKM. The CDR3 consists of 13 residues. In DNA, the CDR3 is TGTGCCAGCAAGACACCTGGGGTCAATGAGCAGTTCTTC. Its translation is CASKTPGVNEQFF.

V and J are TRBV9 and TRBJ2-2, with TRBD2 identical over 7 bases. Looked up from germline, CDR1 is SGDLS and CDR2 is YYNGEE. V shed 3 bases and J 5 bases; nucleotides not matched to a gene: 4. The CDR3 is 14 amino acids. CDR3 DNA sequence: TGTGCCAGCAGCGGAGGACTAGTGACCGGGGAGCTGTTTTTT. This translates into CASSGGLVTGELFF.

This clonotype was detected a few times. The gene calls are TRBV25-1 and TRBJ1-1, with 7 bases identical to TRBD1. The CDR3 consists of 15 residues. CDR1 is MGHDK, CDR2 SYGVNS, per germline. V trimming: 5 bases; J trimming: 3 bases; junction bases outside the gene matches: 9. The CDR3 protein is CASSRQGVGHTEAFF. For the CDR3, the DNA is TGTGCCAGCAGTCGACAGGGTGTAGGGCACACTGAAGCTTTCTTT.

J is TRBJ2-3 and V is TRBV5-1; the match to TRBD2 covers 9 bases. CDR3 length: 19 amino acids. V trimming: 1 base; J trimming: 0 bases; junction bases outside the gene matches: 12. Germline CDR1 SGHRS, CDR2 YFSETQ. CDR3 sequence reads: CASSLPSGVHRQSTDTQYF. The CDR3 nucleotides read TGCGCCAGCAGCTTGCCTAGCGGGGTTCACCGCCAAAGCACAGATACGCAGTATTTT.

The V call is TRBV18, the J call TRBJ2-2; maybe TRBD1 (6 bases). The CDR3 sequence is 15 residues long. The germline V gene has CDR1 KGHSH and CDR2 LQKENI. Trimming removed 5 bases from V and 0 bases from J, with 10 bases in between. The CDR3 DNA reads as TGTGCCAGCTCAGCCAACAGGGCGAACACCGGGGAGCTGTTTTTT. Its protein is CASSANRANTGELFF.

The CDR3 nucleotides read TGTGCCAGCAGACCGGGGCACACCGGGGAGCTGTTTTTT. Translated, it gives CASRPGHTGELFF. The V call is TRBV28, the J call TRBJ2-2, with D perhaps matching TRBD1 or TRBD2 (5 bases each). The germline V and J ends were trimmed by 6 bases and 3 bases, with 8 bases remaining between them. This CDR3 region has 13 residues. Germline V lookup: CDR1 MDHEN, CDR2 SYDVKM.

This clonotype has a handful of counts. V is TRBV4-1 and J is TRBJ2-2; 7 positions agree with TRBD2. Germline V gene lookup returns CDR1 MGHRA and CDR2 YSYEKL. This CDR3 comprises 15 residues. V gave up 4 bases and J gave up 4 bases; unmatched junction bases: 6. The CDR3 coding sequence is TGCGCCAGCAGCCGCAGCGGGGAAGGCACCGGGGAGCTGTTTTTT. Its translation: CASSRSGEGTGELFF.

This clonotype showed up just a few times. The CDR3 sequence is CSATTQDPDTQYF. The CDR3 region has the DNA TGCAGTGCTACCACCCAGGACCCAGATACGCAGTATTTT. This chain connects TRBV20-1 to TRBJ2-3; the D is unclear. CDR3 length equals 13 residues. V was clipped by 4 bases and J by 4 bases, with 12 bases between them. CDR1 is DFQATT, CDR2 SNEGSKA, per germline (reference sequence).

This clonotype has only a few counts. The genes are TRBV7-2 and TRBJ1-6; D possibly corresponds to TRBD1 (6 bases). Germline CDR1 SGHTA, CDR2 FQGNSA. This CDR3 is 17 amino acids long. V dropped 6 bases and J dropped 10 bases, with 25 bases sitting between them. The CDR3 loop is CASSRELAGQGYSPLHF. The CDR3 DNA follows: TGTGCCAGCAGTCGCGAATTGGCGGGGCAGGGGTACTCACCCCTCCACTTT.

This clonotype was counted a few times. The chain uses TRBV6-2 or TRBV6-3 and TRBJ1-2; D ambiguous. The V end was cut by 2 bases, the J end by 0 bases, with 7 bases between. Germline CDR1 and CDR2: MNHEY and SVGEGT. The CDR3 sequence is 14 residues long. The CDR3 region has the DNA TGTGCCAGCAGTTACCCGACTTCTAACTATGGCTACACCTTC. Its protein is CASSYPTSNYGYTF.

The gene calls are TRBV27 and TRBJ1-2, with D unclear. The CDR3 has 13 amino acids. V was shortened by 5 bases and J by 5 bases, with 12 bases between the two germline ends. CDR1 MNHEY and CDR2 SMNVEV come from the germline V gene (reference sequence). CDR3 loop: CASSQKEGYGYTF. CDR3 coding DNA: TGTGCCAGCAGTCAGAAGGAAGGATATGGCTACACCTTC.

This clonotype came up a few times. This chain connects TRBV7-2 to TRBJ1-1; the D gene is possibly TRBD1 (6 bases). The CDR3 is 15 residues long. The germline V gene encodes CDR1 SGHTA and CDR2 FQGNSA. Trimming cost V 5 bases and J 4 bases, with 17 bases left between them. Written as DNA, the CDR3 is TGTGCCAGCAGCCAAGTTGAGGCAGGGGCCACTGAAGCTTTCTTT. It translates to CASSQVEAGATEAFF.

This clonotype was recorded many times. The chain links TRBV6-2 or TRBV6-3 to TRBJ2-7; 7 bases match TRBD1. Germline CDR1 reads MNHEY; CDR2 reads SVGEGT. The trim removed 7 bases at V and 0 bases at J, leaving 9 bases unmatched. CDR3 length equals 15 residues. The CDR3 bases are TGTGCCAGCACCCCCGGACAGGTAGTCTCCTACGAGCAGTACTTC. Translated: CASTPGQVVSYEQYF.

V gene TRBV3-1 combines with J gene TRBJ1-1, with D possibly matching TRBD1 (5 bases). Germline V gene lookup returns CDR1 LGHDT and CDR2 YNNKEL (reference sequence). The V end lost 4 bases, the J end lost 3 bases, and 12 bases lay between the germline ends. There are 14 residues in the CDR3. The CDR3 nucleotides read TGTGCCAGCAGCCCCCAGGGCGTGTACACTGAAGCTTTCTTT. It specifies CASSPQGVYTEAFF.

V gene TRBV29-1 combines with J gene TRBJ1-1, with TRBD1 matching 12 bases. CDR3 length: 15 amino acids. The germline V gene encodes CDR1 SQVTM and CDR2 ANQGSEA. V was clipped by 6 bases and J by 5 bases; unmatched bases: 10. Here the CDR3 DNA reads TGCAGCGTCACGTCCGGGACAGGGGGCCGGACTGAAGCTTTCTTT. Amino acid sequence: CSVTSGTGGRTEAFF.

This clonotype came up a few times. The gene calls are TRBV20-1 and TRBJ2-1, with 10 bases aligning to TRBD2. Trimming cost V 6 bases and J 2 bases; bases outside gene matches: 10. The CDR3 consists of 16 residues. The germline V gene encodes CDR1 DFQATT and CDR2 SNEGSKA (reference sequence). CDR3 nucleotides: TGCAGTGCCAGATCGAGCGGGGGGGCCGCCTACAATGAGCAGTTCTTC. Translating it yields CSARSSGGAAYNEQFF.

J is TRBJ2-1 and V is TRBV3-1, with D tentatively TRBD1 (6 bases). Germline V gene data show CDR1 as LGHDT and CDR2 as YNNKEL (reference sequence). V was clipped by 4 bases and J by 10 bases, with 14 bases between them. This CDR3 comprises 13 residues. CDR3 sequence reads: CASSLSTGREQFF. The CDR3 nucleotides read TGTGCCAGCAGCCTATCGACAGGACGGGAGCAGTTCTTC.

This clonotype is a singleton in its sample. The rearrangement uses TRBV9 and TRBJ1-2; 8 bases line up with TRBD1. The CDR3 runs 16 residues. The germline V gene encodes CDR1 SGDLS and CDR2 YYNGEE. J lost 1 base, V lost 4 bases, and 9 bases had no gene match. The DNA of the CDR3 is TGTGCCAGCAGCCCCACTCCGGGACAGGATAACTATGGCTACACCTTC. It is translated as CASSPTPGQDNYGYTF.